This entry concerns a single T cell receptor (beta chain). This record belongs to a study of shared T cell receptors in the human thymus. Assay used: immunoSEQ multiplex PCR; TCRdb lists only in-frame clones, some missing. In the table there are some 720,000 clones, 88% of which are singletons. Germline trimming cut 5 bases from V and 4 bases from J; bases unmatched to any gene: 16. The CDR3 length is 18 residues. The germline V gene has CDR1 SEHNR and CDR2 FQNEAQ (reference sequence). The data also belong to a second study, concerning human thymus T cells. From that paper: Those donating were healthy Finnish infants in corrective surgery for congenital heart defects. Gene usage (both V and J) appeared biased in thymic and blood repertoires. Related work showed strongly overlapping thymic repertoires across unrelated individuals.

This chain joins TRBV7-9 and TRBJ2-3; 9 bases fit TRBD2. The source of this sequence is a boy younger than two with a congenital heart defect. The sequencing input was thymocytes. The CDR3 DNA sequence: TGTGCCAGCAGCCGCCGAATCACGTATCTAGCGGGATCAGATACGCAGTATTTT. Protein sequence: CASSRRITYLAGSDTQYF.